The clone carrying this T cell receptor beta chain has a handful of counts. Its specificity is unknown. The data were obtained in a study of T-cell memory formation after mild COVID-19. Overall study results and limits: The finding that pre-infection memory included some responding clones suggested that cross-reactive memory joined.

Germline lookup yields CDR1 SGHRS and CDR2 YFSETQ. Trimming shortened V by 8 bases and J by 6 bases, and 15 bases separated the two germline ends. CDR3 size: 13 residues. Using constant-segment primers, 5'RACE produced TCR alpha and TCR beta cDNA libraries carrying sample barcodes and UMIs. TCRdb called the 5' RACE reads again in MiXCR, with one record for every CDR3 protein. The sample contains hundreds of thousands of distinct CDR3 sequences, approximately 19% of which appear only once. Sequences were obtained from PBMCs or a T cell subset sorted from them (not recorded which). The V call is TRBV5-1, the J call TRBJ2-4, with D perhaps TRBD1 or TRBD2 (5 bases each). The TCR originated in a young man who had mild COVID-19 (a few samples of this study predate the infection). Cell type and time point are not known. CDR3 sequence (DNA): TGCGCCAGTGCACCCGGGACCACAAACATTCAGTACTTC. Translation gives CASAPGTTNIQYF.